These 12 T cell receptor beta chains came from one sample sequenced in a study of T cell responses to AZD1222 COVID-19 vaccine. The assay was immunoSEQ multiplex PCR, and TCRdb's table has in-frame clones only and misses some. The table lists 150,000 to 200,000 clones, 94% of them singletons. The specimen was peripheral blood, collected on day 0 of AZD1222 vaccination. All receptors derive from an adult in good health.

The genes are TRBV19 and TRBJ2-7; 7 nucleotides line up with TRBD1. The length of the CDR3 is 14 residues. Germline CDR1 is LNHDA and CDR2 is SQIVND (reference sequence). V lost 4 bases, J lost 2 bases, and 5 bases stayed unmatched. CDR3: CASSNRQGPYEQYF. DNA of the CDR3: TGTGCCAGTAGTAACCGACAGGGCCCCTACGAGCAGTACTTC. The whole variable domain, filled in from reference TRBV19 and TRBJ2-7, reads DGGITQSPKYLFRKEGQNVTLSCEQNLNHDAMYWYRQDPGQGLRLIYYSQIVNDFQKGDIAEGYSVSREKKESFPLTVTSAQKNPTAFYLCASSNRQGPYEQYFGPGTRLTVT.

This chain uses TRBV27 with TRBJ2-7, with TRBD1 as a possible D gene (5 bases). Trimming removed 0 bases from V and 6 bases from J, with 9 bases in between. Germline V gene sequence: CDR1 MNHEY, CDR2 SMNVEV (reference sequence). The CDR3 extends over 13 amino acids. As DNA, the CDR3 is TGTGCCAGCAGTTTATCTCAGGGTTCCGAGCAGTACTTC. It yields the protein CASSLSQGSEQYF.

The chain employs TRBV6-5 and TRBJ2-7, with 7 positions matching TRBD1. Germline V gene data show CDR1 as MNHEY and CDR2 as SVGAGI. This CDR3 region has 12 residues. Trimming removed 6 bases from V and 6 bases from J; junction bases left unmatched: 5. The CDR3 sequence is CASSLDRAEQYF. The CDR3 nucleotides are TGTGCCAGCAGCCTCGACAGGGCCGAGCAGTACTTC.

V and J are TRBV21-1 and TRBJ2-5. TRBV21-1 is flagged as a pseudogene. This CDR3 is 14 amino acids long. This chain's CDR3 is CASSRLNPRETQYF. Written as DNA, the CDR3 is TGTGCCAGCAGCAGACTGAACCCCAGGGAGACCCAGTACTTC.

The chain uses TRBV7-9 and TRBJ1-2; the D gene is possibly TRBD1 (5 bases). This CDR3 is 14 amino acids long. The germline V and J ends were trimmed by 3 bases and 3 bases, with 11 bases remaining between them. Germline CDR1 reads SEHNR; CDR2 reads FQNEAQ (reference sequence). CDR3 DNA sequence: TGTGCCAGCAGCTTCGTGACAGCTGACTATGGCTACACCTTC. Translating gives CASSFVTADYGYTF. The full variable domain, in which reference TRBV7-9 and TRBJ1-2 provide the parts outside the CDR3, is DTGVSQNPRHKITKRGQNVTFRCDPISEHNRLYWYRQTLGQGPEFLTYFQNEAQLEKSRLLSDRFSAERPKGSFSTLEIQRTEQGDSAMYLCASSFVTADYGYTFGSGTRLTVV.

V and J are TRBV28 and TRBJ2-5; 7 bases fit TRBD1. V shed 5 bases, J shed 4 bases, and the junction held 10 bases outside the gene matches. Looked up from germline, CDR1 is MDHEN and CDR2 is SYDVKM. The CDR3 has 15 amino acids. In DNA form, the CDR3 reads TGTGCCAGCAGTCCCCATAAGCGACAGGGAGAGACCCAGTACTTC. Its translation: CASSPHKRQGETQYF.

The chain couples TRBV4-1 to TRBJ1-1, with D perhaps TRBD1 (5 bases). Per germline, CDR1 MGHRA and CDR2 YSYEKL. The CDR3 totals 15 residues. V lost 3 bases and J 2 bases, leaving 13 bases between the germline ends. CDR3 DNA sequence: TGCGCCAGCAGCCATGGGGGGATTGTCAACACTGAAGCTTTCTTT. Protein sequence: CASSHGGIVNTEAFF.

This clone has only one observation. This rearrangement joins TRBV27 to TRBJ1-2; D unclear. This CDR3 comprises 14 residues. The germline V and J ends were trimmed by 5 bases and 8 bases, with 18 bases remaining between them. Germline lookup yields CDR1 MNHEY and CDR2 SMNVEV (reference sequence). The CDR3 coding sequence is TGTGCCAGCAGTCCGATCGGAGTCCTTGAAGGCTACACCTTC. Translation gives CASSPIGVLEGYTF.

V gene TRBV19 combines with J gene TRBJ1-6; TRBD1 aligns across 7 bases. Per the germline V gene, CDR1 is LNHDA and CDR2 is SQIVND (reference sequence). Trimming at V came to 7 bases and at J to 10 bases, leaving 10 bases not matched to a gene. The CDR3 covers 14 residues. The CDR3 DNA is TGTGCCAGTACCGCCGACAGGGCAAACTCACCCCTCCACTTT. Protein sequence: CASTADRANSPLHF.

The genes are TRBV5-5 and TRBJ1-4, with D possibly TRBD1 on 5 matching bases. The CDR3 length is 18 residues. CDR1 is SGHKS, CDR2 YYEKEE, per germline (reference sequence). With 4 bases removed from V and 0 bases from J, the gap between germline ends came to 19 bases. CDR3 in DNA: TGTGCCAGCAGCCTCCTTGCTGGGGGGACTTCAACTAATGAAAAACTGTTTTTT. Translation: CASSLLAGGTSTNEKLFF.

The V gene is TRBV19, the J gene TRBJ2-1; D possibly corresponds to TRBD2 (6 bases). Germline V gene sequence: CDR1 LNHDA, CDR2 SQIVND (reference sequence). V was clipped by 10 bases and J by 3 bases, with 16 bases between them. This CDR3 has 14 amino acids. CDR3 coding DNA: TGTGCCACTAGGGACTCCAATATCTACAATGAGCAGTTCTTC. Protein product: CATRDSNIYNEQFF. Drawing the rest from reference TRBV19 and TRBJ2-1, the complete variable domain is DGGITQSPKYLFRKEGQNVTLSCEQNLNHDAMYWYRQDPGQGLRLIYYSQIVNDFQKGDIAEGYSVSREKKESFPLTVTSAQKNPTAFYLCATRDSNIYNEQFFGPGTRLTVL.

This chain uses TRBV19 with TRBJ1-2; D is undetermined. Germline-derived CDR1 and CDR2 are LNHDA and SQIVND (reference sequence). The ends were cut back, 0 bases at V and 0 bases at J, with 5 bases in the middle. There are 14 residues in the CDR3. The CDR3: CASSIDPANYGYTF. CDR3 sequence (DNA): TGTGCCAGTAGTATAGATCCCGCTAACTATGGCTACACCTTC.